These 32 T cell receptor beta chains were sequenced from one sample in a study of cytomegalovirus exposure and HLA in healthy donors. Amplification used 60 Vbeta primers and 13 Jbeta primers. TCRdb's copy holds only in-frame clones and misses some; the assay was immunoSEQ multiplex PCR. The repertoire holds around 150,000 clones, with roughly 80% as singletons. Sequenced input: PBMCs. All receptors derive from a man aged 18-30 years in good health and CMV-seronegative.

CDR3 nucleotides: TGTGCCAGCAGCGACCCCTCGAGGCCTGGGGCCAACGTCCTGACTTTC. Encoded protein: CASSDPSRPGANVLTF. V gene TRBV7-2 combines with J gene TRBJ2-6; D gene unclear. The CDR3 consists of 16 residues. The V end was cut by 5 bases, the J end by 2 bases, with 13 bases between. Per the germline V gene, CDR1 is SGHTA and CDR2 is FQGNSA.

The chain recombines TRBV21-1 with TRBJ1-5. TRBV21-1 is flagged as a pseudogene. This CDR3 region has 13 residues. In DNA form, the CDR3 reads TGTGCCAACAGCCCTGGGAGCGTGCAGCCCCAGCATTTT. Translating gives CANSPGSVQPQHF.

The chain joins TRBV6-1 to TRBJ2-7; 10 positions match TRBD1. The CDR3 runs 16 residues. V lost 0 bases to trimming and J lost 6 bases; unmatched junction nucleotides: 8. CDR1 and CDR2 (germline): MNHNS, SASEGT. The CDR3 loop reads CASSEAYPGQGSEQYF. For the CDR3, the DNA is TGTGCCAGCAGTGAAGCGTACCCGGGACAGGGGTCCGAGCAGTACTTC.

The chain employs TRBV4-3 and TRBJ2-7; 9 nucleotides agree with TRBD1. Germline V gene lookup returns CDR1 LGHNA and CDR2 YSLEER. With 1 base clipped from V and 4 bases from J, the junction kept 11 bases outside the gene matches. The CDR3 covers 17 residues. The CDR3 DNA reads TGCGCCAGCAGCCAAGGGTCACCGGGACAGGGAGGGTACGAGCAGTACTTC. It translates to CASSQGSPGQGGYEQYF.

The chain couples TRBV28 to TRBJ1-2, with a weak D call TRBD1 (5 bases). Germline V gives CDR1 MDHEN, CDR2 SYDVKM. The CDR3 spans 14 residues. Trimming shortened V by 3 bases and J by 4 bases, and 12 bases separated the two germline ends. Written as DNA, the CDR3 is TGTGCCAGCAGTTTGACGGGGGTCAGCTATGGCTACACCTTC. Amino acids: CASSLTGVSYGYTF.

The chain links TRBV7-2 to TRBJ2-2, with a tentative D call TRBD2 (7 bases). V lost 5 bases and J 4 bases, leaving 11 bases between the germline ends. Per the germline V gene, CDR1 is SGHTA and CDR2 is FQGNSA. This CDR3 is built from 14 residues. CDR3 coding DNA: TGTGCCAGCAGCCAGGGGAGGGGCACCGGGGAGCTGTTTTTT. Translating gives CASSQGRGTGELFF.

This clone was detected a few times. The CDR3 sequence: CASSQELAGVYEQYF. The CDR3 nucleotides read TGCGCCAGCAGCCAAGAGCTAGCGGGAGTTTACGAGCAGTACTTC. The chain uses TRBV4-3 and TRBJ2-7; 10 bases map to TRBD2. The CDR3 sequence is 15 residues long. The ends lost 0 bases at V and 4 bases at J; junction bases unmatched: 3. The germline CDR1 and CDR2 sequences are LGHNA and YSLEER.

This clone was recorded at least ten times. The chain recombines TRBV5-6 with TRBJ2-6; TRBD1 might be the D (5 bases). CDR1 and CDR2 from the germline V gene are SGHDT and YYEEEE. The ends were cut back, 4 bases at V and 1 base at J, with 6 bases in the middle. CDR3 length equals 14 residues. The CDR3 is CASSPGSGANVLTF. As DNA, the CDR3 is TGTGCCAGCAGCCCAGGGTCTGGGGCCAACGTCCTGACTTTC.

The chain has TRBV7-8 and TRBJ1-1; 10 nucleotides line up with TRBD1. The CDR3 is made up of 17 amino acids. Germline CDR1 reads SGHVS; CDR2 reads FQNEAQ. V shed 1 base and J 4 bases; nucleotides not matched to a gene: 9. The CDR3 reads CASSLGPLTGGRTEAFF. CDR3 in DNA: TGTGCCAGCAGCTTAGGCCCCTTGACAGGGGGCCGCACTGAAGCTTTCTTT. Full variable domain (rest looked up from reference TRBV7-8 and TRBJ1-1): GAGVSQSPRYKVAKRGQDVALRCDPISGHVSLFWYQQALGQGPEFLTYFQNEAQLDKSGLPSDRFFAERPEGSVSTLKIQRTQQEDSAVYLCASSLGPLTGGRTEAFFGQGTRLTVV.

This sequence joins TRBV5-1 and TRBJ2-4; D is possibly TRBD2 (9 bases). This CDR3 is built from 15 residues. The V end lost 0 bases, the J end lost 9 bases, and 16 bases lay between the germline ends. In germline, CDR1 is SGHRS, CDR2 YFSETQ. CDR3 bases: TGCGCCAGCAGCTTGGCGGCTAGCGGGACAGGCATTCAGTACTTC. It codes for CASSLAASGTGIQYF.

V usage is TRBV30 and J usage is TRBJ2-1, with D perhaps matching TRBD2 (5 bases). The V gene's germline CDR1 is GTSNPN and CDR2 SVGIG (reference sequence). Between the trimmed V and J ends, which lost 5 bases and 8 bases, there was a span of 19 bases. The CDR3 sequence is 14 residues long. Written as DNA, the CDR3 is TGTGCCTGGGAGATAGCGCACCCAAGGGATGAGCAGTTCTTC. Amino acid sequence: CAWEIAHPRDEQFF.

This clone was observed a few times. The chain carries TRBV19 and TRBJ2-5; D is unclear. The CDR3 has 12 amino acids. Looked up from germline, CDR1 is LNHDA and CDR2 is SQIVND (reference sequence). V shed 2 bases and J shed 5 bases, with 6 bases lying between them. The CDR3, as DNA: TGTGCCAGTAGTATACTCGGGGAGACCCAGTACTTC. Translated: CASSILGETQYF.

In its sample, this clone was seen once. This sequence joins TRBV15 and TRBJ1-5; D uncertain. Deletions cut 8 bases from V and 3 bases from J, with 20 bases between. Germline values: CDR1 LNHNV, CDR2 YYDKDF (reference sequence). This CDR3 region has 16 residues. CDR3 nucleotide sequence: TGTGCCACCTCCACTAGAAGGACCGAATACAATCAGCCCCAGCATTTT. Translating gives CATSTRRTEYNQPQHF.

CDR3 region: CASGLGQGTSTGELFF. The CDR3 region has the DNA TGTGCTAGTGGTTTGGGACAGGGGACGAGCACCGGGGAGCTGTTTTTT. The chain joins TRBV12-5 to TRBJ2-2; 8 bases are shared with TRBD1. The V segment lost 1 base and the J segment 4 bases; nucleotides outside the gene matches: 5. Looked up from germline, CDR1 is LGHNT and CDR2 is FRNRAP. The CDR3 extends over 16 amino acids.

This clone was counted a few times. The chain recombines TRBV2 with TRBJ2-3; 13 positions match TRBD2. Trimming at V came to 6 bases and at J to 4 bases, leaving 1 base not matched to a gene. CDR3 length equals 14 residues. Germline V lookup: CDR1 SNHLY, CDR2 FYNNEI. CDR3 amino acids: CASSTSGRADTQYF. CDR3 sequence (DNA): TGTGCCAGCAGCACTAGCGGGAGGGCAGATACGCAGTATTTT.

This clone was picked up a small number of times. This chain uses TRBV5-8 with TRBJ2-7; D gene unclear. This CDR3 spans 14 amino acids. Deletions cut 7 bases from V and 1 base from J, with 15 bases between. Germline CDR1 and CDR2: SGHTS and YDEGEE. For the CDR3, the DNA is TGTGCCAGCCCATCAGGCCTAAATTCCTACGAGCAGTACTTC. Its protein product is CASPSGLNSYEQYF.

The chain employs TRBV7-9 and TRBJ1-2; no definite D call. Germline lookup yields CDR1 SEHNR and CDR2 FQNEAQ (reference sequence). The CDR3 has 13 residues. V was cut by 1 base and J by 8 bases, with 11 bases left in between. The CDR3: CASSLDRAEGYTF. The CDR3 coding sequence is TGTGCCAGCAGCTTAGACAGAGCTGAAGGCTACACCTTC.

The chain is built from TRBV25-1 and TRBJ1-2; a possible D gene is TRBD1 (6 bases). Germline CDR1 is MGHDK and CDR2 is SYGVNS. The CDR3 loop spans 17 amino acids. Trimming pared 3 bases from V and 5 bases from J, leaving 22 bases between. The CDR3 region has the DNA TGTGCCAGCAGTGAGGGGGGGCATAGGGACATGAGGTATGGCTACACCTTC. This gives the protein CASSEGGHRDMRYGYTF.

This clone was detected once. CDR3 protein: CASSLGPGLAGYNEQFF. The CDR3, as DNA: TGTGCCAGCAGCTTGGGCCCGGGACTAGCGGGGTACAATGAGCAGTTCTTC. The chain uses TRBV5-8 and TRBJ2-1; 13 positions match TRBD2. Germline-derived CDR1 and CDR2 are SGHTS and YDEGEE. The CDR3 totals 17 residues. V was clipped by 0 bases and J by 4 bases; unmatched bases: 4.

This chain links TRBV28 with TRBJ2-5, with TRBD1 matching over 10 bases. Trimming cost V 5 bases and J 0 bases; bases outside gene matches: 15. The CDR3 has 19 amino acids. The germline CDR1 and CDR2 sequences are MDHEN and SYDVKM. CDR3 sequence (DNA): TGTGCCAGCAGTCCAGGGACAGGGGTTAGGGTTAAAGACCAAGAGACCCAGTACTTC. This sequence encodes CASSPGTGVRVKDQETQYF.

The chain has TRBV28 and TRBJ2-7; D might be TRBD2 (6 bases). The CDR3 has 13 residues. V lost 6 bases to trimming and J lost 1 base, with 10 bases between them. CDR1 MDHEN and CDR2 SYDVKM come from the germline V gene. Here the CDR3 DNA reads TGTGCCAGCAGGGCGGGAACTTCCTACGAGCAGTACTTC. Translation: CASRAGTSYEQYF.

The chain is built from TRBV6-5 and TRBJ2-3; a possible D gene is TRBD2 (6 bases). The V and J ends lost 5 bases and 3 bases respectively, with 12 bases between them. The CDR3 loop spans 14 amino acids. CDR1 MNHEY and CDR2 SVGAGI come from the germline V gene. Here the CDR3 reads CASSISGSTDTQYF. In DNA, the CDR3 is TGTGCCAGCAGTATTAGCGGATCAACAGATACGCAGTATTTT.

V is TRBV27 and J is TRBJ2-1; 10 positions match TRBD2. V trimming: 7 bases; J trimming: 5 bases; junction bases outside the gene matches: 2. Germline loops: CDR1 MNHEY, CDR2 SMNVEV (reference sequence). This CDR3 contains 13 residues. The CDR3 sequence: CASTLAGDNEQFF. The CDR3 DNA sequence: TGTGCCAGCACCCTAGCGGGAGACAATGAGCAGTTCTTC.

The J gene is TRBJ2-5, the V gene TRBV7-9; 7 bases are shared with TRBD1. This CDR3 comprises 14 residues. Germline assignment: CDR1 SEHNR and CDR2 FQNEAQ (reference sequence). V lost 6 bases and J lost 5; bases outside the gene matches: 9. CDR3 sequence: CASSSDRVRETQYF. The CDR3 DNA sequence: TGTGCCAGCAGTTCCGACAGGGTGAGGGAGACCCAGTACTTC.

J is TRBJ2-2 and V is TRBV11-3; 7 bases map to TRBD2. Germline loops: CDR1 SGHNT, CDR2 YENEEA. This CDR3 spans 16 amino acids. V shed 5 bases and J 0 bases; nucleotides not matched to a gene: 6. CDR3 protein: CASSLRGSSNTGELFF. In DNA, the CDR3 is TGTGCCAGCAGCCTGCGGGGGAGCTCGAACACCGGGGAGCTGTTTTTT.

CDR3 sequence (DNA): TGCAGTGCTAGAGATACTCATGAGCAGTTCTTC. Encoded protein: CSARDTHEQFF. The rearrangement uses TRBV20-1 and TRBJ2-1; the D is unclear. The germline gives CDR1 DFQATT, CDR2 SNEGSKA (reference sequence). Trimming took off 0 bases at V and 8 bases at J, with 5 bases between the two ends. CDR3 length equals 11 residues.

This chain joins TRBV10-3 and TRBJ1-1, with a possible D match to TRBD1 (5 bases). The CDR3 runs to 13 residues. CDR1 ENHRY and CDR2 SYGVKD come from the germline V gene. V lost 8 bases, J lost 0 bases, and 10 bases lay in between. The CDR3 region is CAISSGLNTEAFF. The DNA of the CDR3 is TGTGCCATCTCTTCAGGGTTGAACACTGAAGCTTTCTTT.

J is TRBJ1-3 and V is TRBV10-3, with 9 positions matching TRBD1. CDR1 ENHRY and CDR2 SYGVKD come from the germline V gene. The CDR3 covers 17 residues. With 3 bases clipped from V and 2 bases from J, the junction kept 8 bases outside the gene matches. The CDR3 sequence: CAISDSTTGGAGNTIYF. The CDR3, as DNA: TGTGCCATCAGTGACTCAACAACAGGGGGCGCTGGAAACACCATATATTTT.

CDR3 in amino acids: CASNTLGGGETQYF. The CDR3 DNA is TGTGCCAGTAATACACTGGGGGGAGGAGAGACCCAGTACTTC. The chain carries TRBV18 and TRBJ2-5; possible D gene TRBD2, 6 bases. The CDR3 has 14 residues. The V end lost 9 bases, the J end lost 4 bases, and 18 bases lay between the germline ends. Germline V lookup: CDR1 KGHSH, CDR2 LQKENI.

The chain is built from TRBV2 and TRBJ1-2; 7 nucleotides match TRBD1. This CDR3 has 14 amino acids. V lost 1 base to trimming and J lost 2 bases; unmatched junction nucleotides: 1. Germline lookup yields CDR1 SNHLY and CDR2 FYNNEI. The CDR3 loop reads CASSEVTGNYGYTF. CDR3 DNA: TGTGCCAGCAGTGAAGTGACAGGGAACTATGGCTACACCTTC. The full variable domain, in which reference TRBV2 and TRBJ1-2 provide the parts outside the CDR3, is EPEVTQTPSHQVTQMGQEVILRCVPISNHLYFYWYRQILGQKVEFLVSFYNNEISEKSEIFDDQFSVERPDGSNFTLKIRSTKLEDSAMYFCASSEVTGNYGYTFGSGTRLTVV.

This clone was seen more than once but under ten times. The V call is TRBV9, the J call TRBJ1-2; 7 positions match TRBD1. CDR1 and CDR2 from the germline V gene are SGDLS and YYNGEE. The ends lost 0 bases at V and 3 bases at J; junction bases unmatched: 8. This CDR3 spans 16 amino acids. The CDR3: CASSVAEETGHYGYTF. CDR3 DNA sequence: TGTGCCAGCAGCGTAGCTGAGGAGACAGGGCACTATGGCTACACCTTC.

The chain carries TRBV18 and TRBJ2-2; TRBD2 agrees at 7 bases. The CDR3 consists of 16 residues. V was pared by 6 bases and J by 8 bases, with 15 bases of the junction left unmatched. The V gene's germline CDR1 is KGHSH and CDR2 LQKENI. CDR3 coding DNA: TGTGCCAGCTCCCCTAACCTCGCGGGGGAAGTTGGGGAGCTGTTTTTT. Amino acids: CASSPNLAGEVGELFF. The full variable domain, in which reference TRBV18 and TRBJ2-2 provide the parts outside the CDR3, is NAGVMQNPRHLVRRRGQEARLRCSPMKGHSHVYWYRQLPEEGLKFMVYLQKENIIDESGMPKERFSAEFPKEGPSILRIQQVVRGDSAAYFCASSPNLAGEVGELFFGEGSRLTVL.